One sample yielded the 14 T cell receptor gamma chains listed below, sequenced in a study of gamma delta lymphoproliferative disorders and STAT genes. TCRdb redid the clone calls on the multiplex PCR reads with CATT. This table holds 600 to 700 gamma-chain clones, 26% found once. The receptor sequences were amplified from genomic DNA of peripheral blood mononuclear cells. Source material: blood. These receptor sequences come from a human donor in good health.

Regarding this clone: TCRdb has a much larger clone's protein, which differs at residue 7 from the translation of this DNA, likely because of a read error; what is shown is the protein translated from the DNA. In nucleotides, the CDR3 is TGTGCCACCTGGGACAGGATCCATCTGGTGAATTATTATAAGAAACTCTTT. Translation gives CATWDRIHLVNYYKKLF. The rearrangement uses TRGV3 and TRGJ1 or TRGJ2. No J segment appears in TCRdb, so it was assigned here by matching the sequence to germline. The CDR3 has 17 residues. Germline V lookup: CDR1 VTNTFY, CDR2 YDVSTARD (reference sequence). After removal of 0 bases from V and 0 bases from J, the junction contained 11 bases not matched to a gene.

This clone was counted between two and nine times. This DNA translates differently at residue 7 from the TCRdb protein, which is that of a much larger clone; a read error is likely, and the protein shown is the DNA's own translation. The rearrangement joins TRGV8 to TRGJ1 or TRGJ2. TCRdb supplies no J gene; here it was assigned by aligning the nucleotide sequence to germline. The CDR3 consists of 11 residues. Germline CDR1 VENAVY, CDR2 YDSYNSRV. Trimming at V came to 5 bases and at J to 9 bases, leaving 7 bases not matched to a gene. CDR3 sequence: CATWGCCKKLF. CDR3 bases: TGTGCCACCTGGGGCTGTTGTAAGAAACTCTTT.

Sample share makes this clone large (0.1 to 1%). In DNA, the CDR3 is TGTGCCACCTGGGGTATACGCTGGGTCCATTATTATAAGAAACTCTTT. It encodes CATWGIRWVHYYKKLF. The chain links TRGV3 to TRGJ1 or TRGJ2. Matching the DNA to germline supplied the J gene, which TCRdb does not give. CDR1 VTNTFY and CDR2 YDVSTARD come from the germline V gene (reference sequence). The CDR3 consists of 16 residues. V lost 5 bases to trimming and J lost 2 bases; unmatched junction nucleotides: 15.

This clone is termed large (0.1 to 1%). This chain joins TRGV3 and TRGJ1 or TRGJ2. Germline matching of the DNA provided the J gene here, since TCRdb leaves it blank. The trim removed 5 bases at V and 4 bases at J, leaving 11 bases unmatched. The CDR3 consists of 14 residues. CDR1 and CDR2 (germline): VTNTFY, YDVSTARD (reference sequence). As DNA, the CDR3 is TGTGCCACCTGGGGCGCCGTGGGATATTATAAGAAACTCTTT. As protein: CATWGAVGYYKKLF.

In this sample, this clone is large. The chain couples TRGV4 to TRGJ1 or TRGJ2. The J gene was missing in TCRdb and was found by matching the end of the DNA to germline. V shed 1 base, J shed 8 bases, and the junction held 29 bases outside the gene matches. This CDR3 region has 20 residues. Germline values: CDR1 EGSTGY, CDR2 YDSYTSSV. CDR3 residues: CATWDGWGDRVIDRCNKKLF. Here the CDR3 DNA reads TGTGCCACCTGGGATGGTTGGGGGGACCGTGTCATCGACCGGTGTAATAAGAAACTCTTT.

This clone was seen only a few times. A single base is all that separates this from a far larger clone, so a read error is likely. Other DNA variants within this sample encode the same CDR3. The V gene is TRGV3, but the J gene lacks a call. Per the germline V gene, CDR1 is VTNTFY and CDR2 is YDVSTARD (reference sequence). This CDR3 is 11 amino acids long. CDR3 sequence (DNA): TGTGCCACCTGGGACACACGGGGGCAACTCTTT. This encodes CATWDTRGQLF.

Sample share makes this clone large. The rearrangement links TRGV8 to TRGJ1 or TRGJ2. No J gene was available from TCRdb, and it was assigned here by a germline match of the DNA. The V and J ends lost 7 bases and 8 bases, in that order; junction bases with no gene match: 11. Germline CDR1 is VENAVY and CDR2 is YDSYNSRV. The CDR3 runs to 12 residues. The CDR3: CATCFGGNKKLF. The CDR3 DNA follows: TGTGCCACCTGTTTCGGGGGGAATAAGAAACTCTTT.

By sample share, this clone is large. The chain couples TRGV9 to TRGJ1 or TRGJ2. The J gene, not given by TCRdb, was assigned here from a germline match of the nucleotide sequence. With V trimmed by 0 bases and J by 12 bases, 8 bases remained unmatched. The CDR3 contains 12 residues. Germline CDR1 and CDR2: GITISATS and ISYDGTV (reference sequence). Here the CDR3 DNA reads TGTGCCTTGTGGGAGGTGCATAATGGGAAACTCTTT. Protein sequence: CALWEVHNGKLF.

This clone is large (0.1 to 1%) within its sample. The V segment is TRGV10, and no J call was made. TRGV10 is labeled an ORF, and its function is uncertain. This CDR3 comprises 11 residues. The CDR3 DNA reads as TGTGCTGCGTGGGATTACTGTTGGAGACTCTTT. Its protein product is CAAWDYCWRLF.

This chain connects TRGV4 to TRGJ1 or TRGJ2. In the absence of a J gene in TCRdb, the DNA was matched to germline to assign it here. From germline, CDR1 is EGSTGY and CDR2 YDSYTSSV. J lost 3 bases, V lost 4 bases, and 6 bases had no gene match. The length of the CDR3 is 13 residues. The DNA for the CDR3 is TGTGCCACCTGGGAGTTCGGTTATTATAAGAAACTCTTT. Translation: CATWEFGYYKKLF.

Turning to this clone: A far larger clone is off by one base, so a read error is likely. Other DNA sequences within the sample encode an identical CDR3. The chain links TRGV4 to TRGJP2. No J gene is reported in TCRdb; it was inferred here by comparing the DNA with germline. CDR1 and CDR2 (germline): EGSTGY, YDSYTSSV. The CDR3 is 16 residues long. This CDR3 reads CATWDGRYSSDWIKTF. As DNA, the CDR3 is TGTGCTACCTGGGATGGGCGCTATAGTAGTGATTGGATCAAGACGTTT.

This clone was seen only a few times. Because the CDR3's place on the DNA is in doubt, the DNA is left out and the CDR3 is given as listed by TCRdb. The V gene reported is TRGV11; the J gene is uncalled. TRGV11 is filed as an ORF, its function uncertain. 13 amino acids form the CDR3, both terminal residues included. CDR3 amino acids: CTTVPAGHYKKLF.

Remarks on this clone: TCRdb's protein for this DNA is that of a much larger clone and differs from the translation at residue 8, likely a read error; the protein shown is the DNA translation. This chain connects TRGV4 to TRGJ1 or TRGJ2. Matching the DNA to germline supplied the J gene, which TCRdb does not give. Losses at the gene ends were 0 bases for V and 10 bases for J; bases not matched to a gene: 6. Germline CDR1 is EGSTGY and CDR2 is YDSYTSSV. This CDR3 region has 12 residues. Written as DNA, the CDR3 is TGTGCCACCTGGGATGGGCCGGAGAAGAAACTCTTT. This codes for CATWDGPEKKLF.

The V call is TRGV9, the J call TRGJ1 or TRGJ2. The J gene is absent in TCRdb and was assigned here via DNA matching to germline. The CDR3 has 13 residues. The V and J ends lost 5 bases and 5 bases, in that order; junction bases with no gene match: 9. Germline CDR1 reads GITISATS; CDR2 reads ISYDGTV (reference sequence). CDR3 DNA: TGTGCCTTGTGGGGGTGCACGAATTATAAGAAACTCTTT. Residues: CALWGCTNYKKLF.